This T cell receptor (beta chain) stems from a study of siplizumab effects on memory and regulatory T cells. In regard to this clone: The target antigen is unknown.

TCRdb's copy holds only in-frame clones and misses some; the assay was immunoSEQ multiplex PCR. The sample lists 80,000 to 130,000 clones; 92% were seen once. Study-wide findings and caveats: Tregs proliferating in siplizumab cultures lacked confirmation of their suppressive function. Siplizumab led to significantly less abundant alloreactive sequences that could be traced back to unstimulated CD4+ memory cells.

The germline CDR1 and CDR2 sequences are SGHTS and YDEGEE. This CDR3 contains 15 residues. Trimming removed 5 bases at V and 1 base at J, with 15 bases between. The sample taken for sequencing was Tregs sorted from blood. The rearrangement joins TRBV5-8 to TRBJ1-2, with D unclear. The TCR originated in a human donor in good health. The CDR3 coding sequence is TGTGCCAGCAGTCGACGGATGGGCAGTAACTATGGCTACACCTTC. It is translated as CASSRRMGSNYGYTF. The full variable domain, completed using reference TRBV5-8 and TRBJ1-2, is EAGVTQSPTHLIKTRGQQATLRCSPISGHTSVYWYQQALGLGLQFLLWYDEGEERNRGNFPPRFSGRQFPNYSSELNVNALELEDSALYLCASSRRMGSNYGYTFGSGTRLTVV.